Listed here are 21 T cell receptor beta chains from one sample, sequenced in a study of blood T cell repertoires in COVID-19. Clones were read by immunoSEQ multiplex PCR, and TCRdb kept only the in-frame ones, dropping some. This sample yields 150,000 to 200,000 clones, of which 70% to 90% are seen a single time; about 9.1% belongs to the top ten. Sequencing input: peripheral blood. The origin of the receptors is an elderly woman with acute or convalescent COVID-19.

V gene TRBV19 combines with J gene TRBJ2-5; weak D call: TRBD1 (5 bases). The V gene lost 1 base and the J gene lost 1 base, with 10 bases spanning the gap. This CDR3 region has 15 residues. Looked up from germline, CDR1 is LNHDA and CDR2 is SQIVND (reference sequence). This CDR3 is CASSIGVDTQETQYF. In DNA form, the CDR3 reads TGTGCCAGTAGTATAGGGGTGGACACCCAAGAGACCCAGTACTTC.

The chain links TRBV5-1 to TRBJ2-3; 9 nucleotides line up with TRBD2. Germline CDR1 reads SGHRS; CDR2 reads YFSETQ. This CDR3 region has 17 residues. V dropped 3 bases and J dropped 2; count of bases not matched to a gene: 10. The CDR3 sequence: CASSWTTGTSITDTQYF. CDR3 coding DNA: TGCGCCAGCAGCTGGACCACCGGGACTAGCATCACAGATACGCAGTATTTT.

The sample holds a few counts of this clone. V usage is TRBV5-4 and J usage is TRBJ1-2; 8 nucleotides align to TRBD1. Trimming removed 3 bases from V and 7 bases from J; junction bases left unmatched: 8. There are 14 residues in the CDR3. The germline CDR1 and CDR2 sequences are SGHNT and YYREEE (reference sequence). The CDR3 DNA reads TGTGCCAGCAGCTCCTGGACAGGGACCACTGGCTACACCTTC. Protein: CASSSWTGTTGYTF.

The V gene is TRBV10-3, the J gene TRBJ2-4, with TRBD2 matching over 12 bases. The CDR3 totals 17 residues. V lost 2 bases to trimming and J lost 1 base; unmatched junction nucleotides: 3. Germline V CDR1 and CDR2: ENHRY, SYGVKD. CDR3 bases: TGTGCCATCAGTGAGGGACTAGCGGGGTCGGCCAAAAACATTCAGTACTTC. Protein product: CAISEGLAGSAKNIQYF.

This clone turned up a few times. The chain recombines TRBV15 with TRBJ2-2; 10 positions agree with TRBD2. In germline, CDR1 is LNHNV, CDR2 YYDKDF (reference sequence). The CDR3 has 16 amino acids. Trimming cost V 0 bases and J 4 bases; bases outside gene matches: 2. CDR3 in amino acids: CATSRESGRGTGELFF. The CDR3 DNA follows: TGTGCCACCAGCAGAGAGAGCGGGAGGGGCACCGGGGAGCTGTTTTTT.

This chain links TRBV19 with TRBJ2-7, with a weak D call TRBD2 (5 bases). Germline V gene lookup returns CDR1 LNHDA and CDR2 SQIVND (reference sequence). V lost 0 bases, J lost 4 bases, and 16 bases lay in between. The CDR3 consists of 16 residues. In DNA form, the CDR3 reads TGTGCCAGTAGTATAGATCGGAGAACTAGTCGATACGAGCAGTACTTC. Its translation is CASSIDRRTSRYEQYF.

V and J are TRBV19 and TRBJ1-6, with 8 nucleotides matching TRBD1. The CDR3 length is 14 residues. V shed 5 bases, J shed 4 bases, and the junction held 1 base outside the gene matches. CDR1 is LNHDA, CDR2 SQIVND, per germline (reference sequence). The CDR3 loop is CASSGTGYNSPLHF. CDR3 DNA sequence: TGTGCCAGTAGTGGGACAGGATATAATTCACCCCTCCACTTT.

The rearrangement links TRBV4-3 to TRBJ1-2, with a possible D match to TRBD1 (5 bases). The CDR3 sequence is 16 residues long. Germline-derived CDR1 and CDR2 are LGHNA and YSLEER. Trimming removed 1 base at V and 4 bases at J, with 16 bases between. CDR3: CASSQGRHPGAYGYTF. CDR3 in DNA: TGCGCCAGCAGCCAAGGCCGGCATCCTGGGGCCTATGGCTACACCTTC.

J is TRBJ1-2 and V is TRBV27; the D gene is possibly TRBD1 (6 bases). Germline assignment: CDR1 MNHEY and CDR2 SMNVEV (reference sequence). Trimming took off 6 bases at V and 8 bases at J, with 19 bases between the two ends. The CDR3 is 14 residues long. The CDR3 sequence: CASSGHRVEGGYTF. Here the CDR3 DNA reads TGTGCCAGCAGCGGCCACAGGGTGGAAGGCGGCTACACCTTC.

In this sample, this clone turned up once. V is TRBV10-3 and J is TRBJ2-2; 8 nucleotides match TRBD2. Germline trimming cut 6 bases from V and 4 bases from J; bases unmatched to any gene: 4. Germline assignment: CDR1 ENHRY and CDR2 SYGVKD. The CDR3 runs 14 residues. CDR3 nucleotide sequence: TGTGCCATCAGCGGACTAGCTGGCACCGGGGAGCTGTTTTTT. It translates to CAISGLAGTGELFF.

This sequence joins TRBV5-5 and TRBJ1-5; 10 nucleotides line up with TRBD1. The CDR3 has 15 residues. Germline V gene sequence: CDR1 SGHKS, CDR2 YYEKEE (reference sequence). V was pared by 4 bases and J by 3 bases, with 4 bases of the junction left unmatched. In DNA, the CDR3 is TGTGCCAGCAGCCTCGGGACAGGGGTCAATCAGCCCCAGCATTTT. Encoded protein: CASSLGTGVNQPQHF. The full variable domain, its missing parts supplied by reference TRBV5-5 and TRBJ1-5, is DAGVTQSPTHLIKTRGQQVTLRCSPISGHKSVSWYQQVLGQGPQFIFQYYEKEERGRGNFPDRFSARQFPNYSSELNVNALLLGDSALYLCASSLGTGVNQPQHFGDGTRLSIL.

The chain employs TRBV18 and TRBJ2-3; TRBD2 agrees at 7 bases. The CDR3 length is 17 residues. The trim removed 3 bases at V and 6 bases at J, leaving 15 bases unmatched. The germline V gene encodes CDR1 KGHSH and CDR2 LQKENI. In DNA, the CDR3 is TGTGCCAGCTCACCCGGACTAGTCCTGAGAGGGGTGGATACGCAGTATTTT. Encoded protein: CASSPGLVLRGVDTQYF.

The chain couples TRBV12-3 or TRBV12-4 to TRBJ2-1; D ambiguous. The CDR3 contains 12 residues. V lost 3 bases to trimming and J lost 4 bases, with 4 bases between them. The CDR3 bases are TGTGCCAGCAGTTTCTCGTACAATGAGCAGTTCTTC. Protein: CASSFSYNEQFF.

This clone is a singleton in its sample. The chain joins TRBV6-5 to TRBJ1-3; D may be TRBD1 (5 bases). Germline CDR1 is MNHEY and CDR2 is SVGAGI. CDR3 length equals 15 residues. V was trimmed by 8 bases and J by 0 bases, leaving 14 bases between them. CDR3 region: CASWNRQSSGNTIYF. CDR3 nucleotide sequence: TGTGCCAGCTGGAACAGGCAAAGCTCTGGAAACACCATATATTTT.

This chain joins TRBV9 and TRBJ1-5, with no clear D. The CDR3 runs to 14 residues. Germline values: CDR1 SGDLS, CDR2 YYNGEE. Trimming removed 3 bases from V and 5 bases from J, with 12 bases in between. This chain's CDR3 is CASSAGGAYQPQHF. In DNA, the CDR3 is TGTGCCAGCAGCGCAGGTGGCGCGTATCAGCCCCAGCATTTT. Complete variable domain (other parts from reference TRBV9 and TRBJ1-5): DSGVTQTPKHLITATGQRVTLRCSPRSGDLSVYWYQQSLDQGLQFLIQYYNGEERAKGNILERFSAQQFPDLHSELNLSSLELGDSALYFCASSAGGAYQPQHFGDGTRLSIL.

The V and J genes are TRBV4-3 and TRBJ1-2, with D maybe TRBD1 (6 bases). This CDR3 is built from 16 residues. Deletions cut 1 base from V and 8 bases from J, with 20 bases between. Germline V lookup: CDR1 LGHNA, CDR2 YSLEER. This CDR3 is CASSQGGGPSRGGYTF. The CDR3 DNA sequence: TGCGCCAGCAGCCAAGGGGGCGGGCCATCCAGGGGAGGCTACACCTTC.

The chain joins TRBV3-1 (or the pseudogene TRBV3-2) to TRBJ1-5; D is unclear. CDR3 length equals 13 residues. V lost 5 bases and J 4 bases, leaving 9 bases between the germline ends. Germline-derived CDR1 and CDR2 are LGHDT and YNNKEL (reference sequence). As DNA, the CDR3 is TGTGCCAGCAGCAACGGGAGAAATCAGCCCCAGCATTTT. Translation: CASSNGRNQPQHF.

The V gene is TRBV5-1, the J gene TRBJ2-1, with 7 nucleotides matching TRBD2. The CDR3 loop spans 16 amino acids. Germline assignment: CDR1 SGHRS and CDR2 YFSETQ. V lost 0 bases, J lost 6 bases, and 9 bases stayed unmatched. The CDR3 spells CASSLGNAGAPNEQFF. The CDR3 DNA is TGCGCCAGCAGCTTGGGGAACGCGGGAGCCCCCAATGAGCAGTTCTTC.

The chain couples TRBV4-2 to TRBJ2-7, with TRBD2 matching 9 bases. V trimming: 0 bases; J trimming: 2 bases; junction bases outside the gene matches: 5. This CDR3 region has 16 residues. In germline, CDR1 is LGHNA, CDR2 YNFKEQ. CDR3 nucleotides: TGTGCCAGCAGCCAAGATCACAGCGGGAGGCCCTACGAGCAGTACTTC. Protein: CASSQDHSGRPYEQYF.

The V and J genes are TRBV6-5 and TRBJ1-1; 7 positions agree with TRBD1. The CDR3 covers 15 residues. After removal of 5 bases from V and 3 bases from J, the junction contained 9 bases not matched to a gene. Per germline, CDR1 MNHEY and CDR2 SVGAGI. CDR3 DNA: TGTGCCAGCAGTCGACAGGGCCAGGGGGACACTGAAGCTTTCTTT. It encodes CASSRQGQGDTEAFF.

This chain joins TRBV19 and TRBJ1-1, with 10 bases fitting TRBD1. Germline CDR1 LNHDA, CDR2 SQIVND (reference sequence). J lost 4 bases, V lost 1 base, and 9 bases had no gene match. The CDR3 sequence is 17 residues long. The CDR3 bases are TGTGCCAGTAGTATAGGACAGGGGGCGAATTGGGGCACTGAAGCTTTCTTT. As protein: CASSIGQGANWGTEAFF.